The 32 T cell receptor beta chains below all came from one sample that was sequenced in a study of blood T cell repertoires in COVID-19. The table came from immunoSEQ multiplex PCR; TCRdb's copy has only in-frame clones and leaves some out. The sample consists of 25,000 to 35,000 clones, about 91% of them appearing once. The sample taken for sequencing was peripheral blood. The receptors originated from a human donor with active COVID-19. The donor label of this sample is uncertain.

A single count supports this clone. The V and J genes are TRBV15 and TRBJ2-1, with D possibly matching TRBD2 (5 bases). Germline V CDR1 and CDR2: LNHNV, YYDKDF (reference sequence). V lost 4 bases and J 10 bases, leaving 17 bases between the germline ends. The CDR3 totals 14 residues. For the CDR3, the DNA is TGTGCCACCAGCATTGGAGGAGTGGGGTTCGAGCAGTTCTTC. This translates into CATSIGGVGFEQFF.

The CDR3 region is CASSSLAGAETQYF. For the CDR3, the DNA is TGTGCCAGCAGCTCGCTAGCGGGGGCAGAGACCCAGTACTTC. V is TRBV11-2 and J is TRBJ2-5, with TRBD2 matching over 10 bases. The trim removed 4 bases at V and 4 bases at J, leaving 3 bases unmatched. This CDR3 contains 14 residues. CDR1 and CDR2 (germline): SGHAT, FQNNGV.

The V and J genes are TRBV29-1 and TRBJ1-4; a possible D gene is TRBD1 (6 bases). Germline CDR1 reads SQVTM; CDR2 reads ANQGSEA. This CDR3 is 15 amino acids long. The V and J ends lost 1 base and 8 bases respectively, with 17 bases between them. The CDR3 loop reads CSVEGGRGGPEKLFF. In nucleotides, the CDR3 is TGCAGCGTTGAAGGAGGGAGGGGGGGGCCAGAAAAACTGTTTTTT.

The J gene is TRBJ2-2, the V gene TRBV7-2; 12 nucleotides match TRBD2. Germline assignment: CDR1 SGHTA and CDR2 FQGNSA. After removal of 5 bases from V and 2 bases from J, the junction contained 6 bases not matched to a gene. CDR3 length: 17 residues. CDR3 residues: CASSVPSGRANTGELFF. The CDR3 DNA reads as TGTGCCAGCAGCGTCCCTAGCGGGAGGGCCAACACCGGGGAGCTGTTTTTT.

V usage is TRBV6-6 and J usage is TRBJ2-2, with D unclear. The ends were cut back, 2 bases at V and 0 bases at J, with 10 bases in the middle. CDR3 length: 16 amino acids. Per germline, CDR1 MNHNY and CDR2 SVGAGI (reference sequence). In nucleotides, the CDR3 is TGTGCCAGCAGTTACATAGCCCCCTCGAACACCGGGGAGCTGTTTTTT. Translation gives CASSYIAPSNTGELFF.

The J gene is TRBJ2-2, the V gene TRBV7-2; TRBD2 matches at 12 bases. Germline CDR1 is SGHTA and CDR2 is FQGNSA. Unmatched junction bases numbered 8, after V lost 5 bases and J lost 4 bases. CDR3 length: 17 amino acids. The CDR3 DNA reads TGTGCCAGCAGCCCGAGACTAGCGGGAGACCTCACCGGGGAGCTGTTTTTT. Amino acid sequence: CASSPRLAGDLTGELFF.

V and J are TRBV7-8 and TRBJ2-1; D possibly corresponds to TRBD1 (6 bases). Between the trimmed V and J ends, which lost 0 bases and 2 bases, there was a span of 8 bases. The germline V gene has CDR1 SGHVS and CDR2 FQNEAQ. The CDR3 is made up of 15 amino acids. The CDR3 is CASSLAGAAYNEQFF. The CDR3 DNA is TGTGCCAGCAGCTTAGCGGGGGCAGCCTACAATGAGCAGTTCTTC.

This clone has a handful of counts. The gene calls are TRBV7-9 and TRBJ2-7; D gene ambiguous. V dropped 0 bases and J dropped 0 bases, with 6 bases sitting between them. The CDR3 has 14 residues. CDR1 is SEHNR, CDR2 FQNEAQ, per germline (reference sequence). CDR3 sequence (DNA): TGTGCCAGCAGCTTAGCCTCCTCCTCCTACGAGCAGTACTTC. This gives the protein CASSLASSSYEQYF.

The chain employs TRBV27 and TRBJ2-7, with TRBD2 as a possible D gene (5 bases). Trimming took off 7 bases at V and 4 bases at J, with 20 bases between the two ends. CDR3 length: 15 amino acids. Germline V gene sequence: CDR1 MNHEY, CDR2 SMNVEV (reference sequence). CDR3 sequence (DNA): TGTGCCAGCATTACCCCGGGTGGAGGAGTGTACGAGCAGTACTTC. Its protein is CASITPGGGVYEQYF.

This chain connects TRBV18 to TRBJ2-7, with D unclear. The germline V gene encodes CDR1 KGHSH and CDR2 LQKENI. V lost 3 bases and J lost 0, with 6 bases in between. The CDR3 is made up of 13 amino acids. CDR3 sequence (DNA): TGTGCCAGCTCACCGGTCAGCTCCTACGAGCAGTACTTC. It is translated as CASSPVSSYEQYF.

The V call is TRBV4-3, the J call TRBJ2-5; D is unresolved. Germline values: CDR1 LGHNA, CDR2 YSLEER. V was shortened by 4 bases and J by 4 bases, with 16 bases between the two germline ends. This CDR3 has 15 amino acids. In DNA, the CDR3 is TGCGCCAGCAGCCGGTCCATGGGCACGAGAGAGACCCAGTACTTC. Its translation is CASSRSMGTRETQYF.

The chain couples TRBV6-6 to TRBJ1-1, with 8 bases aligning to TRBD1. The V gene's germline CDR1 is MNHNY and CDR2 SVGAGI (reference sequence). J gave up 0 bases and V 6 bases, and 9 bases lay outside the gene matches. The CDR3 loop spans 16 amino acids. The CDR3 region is CASRQGGRGLNTEAFF. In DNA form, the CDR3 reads TGTGCCAGCAGACAGGGGGGACGGGGCTTGAACACTGAAGCTTTCTTT.

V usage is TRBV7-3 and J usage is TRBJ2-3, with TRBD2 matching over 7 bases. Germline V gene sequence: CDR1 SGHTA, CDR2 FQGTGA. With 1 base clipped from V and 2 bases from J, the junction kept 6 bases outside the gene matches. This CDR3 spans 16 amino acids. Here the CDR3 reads CASSLNSGALTDTQYF. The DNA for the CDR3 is TGTGCCAGCAGCTTAAACAGCGGGGCCCTCACAGATACGCAGTATTTT.

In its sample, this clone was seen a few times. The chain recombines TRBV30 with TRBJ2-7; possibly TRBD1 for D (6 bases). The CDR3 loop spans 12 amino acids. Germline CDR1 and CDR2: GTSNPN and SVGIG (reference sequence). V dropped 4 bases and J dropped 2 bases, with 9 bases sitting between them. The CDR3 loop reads CAWTDRPYEQYF. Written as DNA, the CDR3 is TGTGCCTGGACGGACAGACCCTACGAGCAGTACTTC.

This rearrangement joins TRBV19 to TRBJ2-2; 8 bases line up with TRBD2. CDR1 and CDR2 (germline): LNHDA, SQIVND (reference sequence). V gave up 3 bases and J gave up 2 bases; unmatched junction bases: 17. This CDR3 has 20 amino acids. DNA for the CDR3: TGTGCCAGTAGTATGGGGAATGACGGCGGGAGGATAAAAAACACCGGGGAGCTGTTTTTT. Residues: CASSMGNDGGRIKNTGELFF.

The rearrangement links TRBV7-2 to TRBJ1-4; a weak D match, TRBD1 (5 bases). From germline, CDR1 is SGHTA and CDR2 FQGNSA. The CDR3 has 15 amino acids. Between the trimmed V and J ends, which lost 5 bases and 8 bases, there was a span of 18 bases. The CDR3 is CASSNRAQGGEKLFF. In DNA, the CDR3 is TGTGCCAGCAGCAATAGGGCCCAGGGTGGAGAAAAACTGTTTTTT.

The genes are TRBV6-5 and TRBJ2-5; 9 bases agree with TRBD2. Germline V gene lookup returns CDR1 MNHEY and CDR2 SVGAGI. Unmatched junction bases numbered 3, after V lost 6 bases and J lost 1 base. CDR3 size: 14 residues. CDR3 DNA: TGTGCCAGCAGCAGGGGACTAGCCCAAGAGACCCAGTACTTC. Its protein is CASSRGLAQETQYF.

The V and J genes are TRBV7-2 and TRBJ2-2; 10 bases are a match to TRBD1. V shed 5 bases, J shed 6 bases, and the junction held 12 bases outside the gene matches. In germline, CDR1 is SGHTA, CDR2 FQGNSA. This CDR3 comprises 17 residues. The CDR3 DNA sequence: TGTGCCAGCAGCATCACCGGGACAGGGGCTCTTGCCGGGGAGCTGTTTTTT. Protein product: CASSITGTGALAGELFF.

The DNA of the CDR3 is TGCGCCAGCAGCCCAGGACTAGACCACTACAATGAGCAGTTCTTC. It translates to CASSPGLDHYNEQFF. The chain recombines TRBV4-3 with TRBJ2-1; 7 bases fit TRBD2. The CDR3 loop spans 15 amino acids. Trimming removed 4 bases from V and 3 bases from J; junction bases left unmatched: 6. The germline gives CDR1 LGHNA, CDR2 YSLEER.

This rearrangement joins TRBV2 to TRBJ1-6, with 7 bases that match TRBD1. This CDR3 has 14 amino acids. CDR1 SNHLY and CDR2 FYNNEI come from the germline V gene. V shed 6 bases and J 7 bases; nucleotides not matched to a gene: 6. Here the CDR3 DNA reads TGTGCCAGCAGGCTCGGACAGGACAATTCACCCCTCCACTTT. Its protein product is CASRLGQDNSPLHF.

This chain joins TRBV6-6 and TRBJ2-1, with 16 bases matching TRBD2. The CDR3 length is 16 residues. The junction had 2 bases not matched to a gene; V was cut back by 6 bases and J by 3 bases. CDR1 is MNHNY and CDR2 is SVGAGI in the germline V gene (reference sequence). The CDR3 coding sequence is TGTGCCAGCAGAGGGACTAGCGGGGGGGTCTACAATGAGCAGTTCTTC. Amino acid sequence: CASRGTSGGVYNEQFF.

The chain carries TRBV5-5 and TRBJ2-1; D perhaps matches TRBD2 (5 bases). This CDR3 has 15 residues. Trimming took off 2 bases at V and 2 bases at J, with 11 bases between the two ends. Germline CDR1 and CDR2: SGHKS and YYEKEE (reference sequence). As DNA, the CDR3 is TGTGCCAGCAGCTTAGGGCGGAGGACCTACAATGAGCAGTTCTTC. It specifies CASSLGRRTYNEQFF.

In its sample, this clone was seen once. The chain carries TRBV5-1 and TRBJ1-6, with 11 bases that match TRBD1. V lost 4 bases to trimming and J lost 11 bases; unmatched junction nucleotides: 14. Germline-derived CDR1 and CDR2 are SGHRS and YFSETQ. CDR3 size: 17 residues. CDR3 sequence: CASSLGTGGMNKAPLHF. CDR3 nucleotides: TGCGCCAGCAGCCTCGGGACAGGGGGAATGAATAAGGCACCCCTCCACTTT.

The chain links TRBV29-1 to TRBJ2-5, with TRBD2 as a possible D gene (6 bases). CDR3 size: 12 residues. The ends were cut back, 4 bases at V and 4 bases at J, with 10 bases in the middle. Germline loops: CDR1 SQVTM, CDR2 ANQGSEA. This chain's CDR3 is CSVVPAGETQYF. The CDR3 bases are TGCAGCGTTGTACCAGCGGGAGAGACCCAGTACTTC.

CDR3 DNA sequence: TGTGCCAGCAGTTTGAGTCGAGGGAGGGACCAGTACTTC. It specifies CASSLSRGRDQYF. The rearrangement uses TRBV12-3 or TRBV12-4 and TRBJ2-5; TRBD2 matches 7 bases. Trimming at V came to 3 bases and at J to 10 bases, leaving 8 bases not matched to a gene. This CDR3 region has 13 residues.

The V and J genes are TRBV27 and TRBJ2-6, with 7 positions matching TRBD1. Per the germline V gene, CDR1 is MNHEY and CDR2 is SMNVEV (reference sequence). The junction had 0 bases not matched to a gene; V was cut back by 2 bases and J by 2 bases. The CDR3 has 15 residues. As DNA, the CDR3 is TGTGCCAGCAGTTTACAGGGGGCTGGGGCCAACGTCCTGACTTTC. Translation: CASSLQGAGANVLTF. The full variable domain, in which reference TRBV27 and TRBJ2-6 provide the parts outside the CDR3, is EAQVTQNPRYLITVTGKKLTVTCSQNMNHEYMSWYRQDPGLGLRQIYYSMNVEVTDKGDVPEGYKVSRKEKRNFPLILESPSPNQTSLYFCASSLQGAGANVLTFGAGSRLTVL.

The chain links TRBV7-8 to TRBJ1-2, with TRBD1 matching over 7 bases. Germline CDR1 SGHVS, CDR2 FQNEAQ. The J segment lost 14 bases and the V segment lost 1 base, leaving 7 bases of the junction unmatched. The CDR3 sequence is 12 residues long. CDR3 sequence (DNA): TGTGCCAGCAGCTTAGGCGACAGGGAATCTACCTTC. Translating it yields CASSLGDRESTF.

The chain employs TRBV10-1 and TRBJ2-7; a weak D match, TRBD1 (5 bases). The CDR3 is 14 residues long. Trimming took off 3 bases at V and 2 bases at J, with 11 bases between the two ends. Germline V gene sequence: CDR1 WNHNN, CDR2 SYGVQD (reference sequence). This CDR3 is CASSDATAPYEQYF. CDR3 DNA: TGCGCCAGCAGTGATGCGACAGCCCCCTACGAGCAGTACTTC.

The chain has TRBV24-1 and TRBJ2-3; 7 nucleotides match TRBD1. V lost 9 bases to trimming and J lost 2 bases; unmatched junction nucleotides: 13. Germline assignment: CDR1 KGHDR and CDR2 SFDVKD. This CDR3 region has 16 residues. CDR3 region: CATGSSGTADTDTQYF. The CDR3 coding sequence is TGTGCCACCGGCTCCAGTGGGACAGCGGACACAGATACGCAGTATTTT.

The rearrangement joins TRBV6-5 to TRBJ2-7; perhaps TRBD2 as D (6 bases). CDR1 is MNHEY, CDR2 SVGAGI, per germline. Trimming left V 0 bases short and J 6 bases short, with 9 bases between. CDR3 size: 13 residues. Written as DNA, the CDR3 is TGTGCCAGCAGTTACTCGGGGGGTCGCGAGCAGTACTTC. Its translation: CASSYSGGREQYF.

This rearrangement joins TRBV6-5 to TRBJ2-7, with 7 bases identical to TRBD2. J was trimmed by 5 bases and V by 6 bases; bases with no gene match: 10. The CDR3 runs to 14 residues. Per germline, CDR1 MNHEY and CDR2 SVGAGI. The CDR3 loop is CASSLGGDPHEQYF. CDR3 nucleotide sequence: TGTGCCAGCAGCCTGGGGGGGGACCCCCACGAGCAGTACTTC.

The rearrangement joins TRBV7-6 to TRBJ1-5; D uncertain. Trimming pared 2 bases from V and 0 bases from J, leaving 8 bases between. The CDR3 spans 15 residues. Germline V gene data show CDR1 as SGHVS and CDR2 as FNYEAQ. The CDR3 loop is CASSLIGDSNQPQHF. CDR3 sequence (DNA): TGTGCCAGCAGCTTAATTGGAGATAGCAATCAGCCCCAGCATTTT.